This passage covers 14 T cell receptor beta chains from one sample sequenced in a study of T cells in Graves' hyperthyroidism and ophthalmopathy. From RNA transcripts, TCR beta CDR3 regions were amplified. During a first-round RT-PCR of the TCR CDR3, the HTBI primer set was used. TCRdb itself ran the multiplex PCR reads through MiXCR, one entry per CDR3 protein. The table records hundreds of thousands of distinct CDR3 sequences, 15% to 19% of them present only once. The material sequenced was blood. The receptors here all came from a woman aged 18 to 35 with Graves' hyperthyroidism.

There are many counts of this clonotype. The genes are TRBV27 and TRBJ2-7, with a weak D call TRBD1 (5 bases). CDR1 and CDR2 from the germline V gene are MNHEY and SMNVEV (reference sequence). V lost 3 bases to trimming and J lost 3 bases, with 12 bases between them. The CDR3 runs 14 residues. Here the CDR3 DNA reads TGTGCCAGCAGTTTGAGTAAGGGGCTCTACGAGCAGTACTTC. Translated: CASSLSKGLYEQYF.

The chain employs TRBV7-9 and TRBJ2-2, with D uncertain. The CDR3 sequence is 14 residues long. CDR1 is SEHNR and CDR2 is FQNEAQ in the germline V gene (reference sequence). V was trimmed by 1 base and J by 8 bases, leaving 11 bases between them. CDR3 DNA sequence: TGTGCCAGCAGCTTAGGGGCTGGGGTTGGGGAGCTGTTTTTT. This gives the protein CASSLGAGVGELFF.

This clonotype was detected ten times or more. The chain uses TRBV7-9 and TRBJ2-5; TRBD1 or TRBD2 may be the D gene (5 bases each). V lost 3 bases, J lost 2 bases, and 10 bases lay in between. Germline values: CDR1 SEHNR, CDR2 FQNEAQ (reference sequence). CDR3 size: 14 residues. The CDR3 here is CASSLVGEQETQYF. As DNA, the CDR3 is TGTGCCAGCAGCTTGGTAGGGGAGCAAGAGACCCAGTACTTC.

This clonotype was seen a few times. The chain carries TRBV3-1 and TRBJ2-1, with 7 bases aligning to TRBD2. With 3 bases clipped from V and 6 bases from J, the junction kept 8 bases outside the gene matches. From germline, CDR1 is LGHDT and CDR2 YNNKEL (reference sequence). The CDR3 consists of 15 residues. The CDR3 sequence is CASSQRASGLNEQFF. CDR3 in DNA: TGTGCCAGCAGCCAGCGGGCTAGCGGTCTCAATGAGCAGTTCTTC.

The CDR3 region is CASSTGGVRASYEQYF. CDR3 DNA sequence: TGTGCCAGTAGCACAGGAGGGGTGAGGGCATCCTACGAGCAGTACTTC. The chain links TRBV19 to TRBJ2-7, with D tentatively TRBD2 (6 bases). V was shortened by 6 bases and J by 1 base, with 19 bases between the two germline ends. This CDR3 comprises 16 residues. CDR1 is LNHDA, CDR2 SQIVND, per germline (reference sequence). Full variable domain (rest looked up from reference TRBV19 and TRBJ2-7): DGGITQSPKYLFRKEGQNVTLSCEQNLNHDAMYWYRQDPGQGLRLIYYSQIVNDFQKGDIAEGYSVSREKKESFPLTVTSAQKNPTAFYLCASSTGGVRASYEQYFGPGTRLTVT.

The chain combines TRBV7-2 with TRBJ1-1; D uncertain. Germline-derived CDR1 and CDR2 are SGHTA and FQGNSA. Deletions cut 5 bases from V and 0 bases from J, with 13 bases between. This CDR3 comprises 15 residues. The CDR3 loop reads CASSREAVMNTEAFF. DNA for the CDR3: TGTGCCAGCAGCCGAGAGGCAGTCATGAACACTGAAGCTTTCTTT.

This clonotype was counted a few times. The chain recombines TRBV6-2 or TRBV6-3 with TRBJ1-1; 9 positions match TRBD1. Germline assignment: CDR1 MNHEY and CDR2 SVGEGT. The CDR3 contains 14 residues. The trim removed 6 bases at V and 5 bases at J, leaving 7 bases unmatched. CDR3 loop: CASRTGTGSTEAFF. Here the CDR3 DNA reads TGTGCCAGCAGGACCGGGACAGGGTCTACTGAAGCTTTCTTT.

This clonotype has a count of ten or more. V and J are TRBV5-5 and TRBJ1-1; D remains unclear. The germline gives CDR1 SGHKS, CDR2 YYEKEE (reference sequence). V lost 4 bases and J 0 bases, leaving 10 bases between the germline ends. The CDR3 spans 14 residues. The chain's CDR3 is CASSTAGLNTEAFF. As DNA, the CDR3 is TGTGCCAGCAGCACAGCGGGTTTGAACACTGAAGCTTTCTTT.

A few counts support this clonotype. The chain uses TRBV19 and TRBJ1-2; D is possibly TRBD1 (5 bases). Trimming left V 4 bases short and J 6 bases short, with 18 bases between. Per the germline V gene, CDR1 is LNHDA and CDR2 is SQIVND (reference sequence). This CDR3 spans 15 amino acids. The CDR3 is CASSKGPTATHGYTF. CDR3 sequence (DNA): TGTGCCAGTAGTAAGGGACCTACAGCGACCCATGGCTACACCTTC.

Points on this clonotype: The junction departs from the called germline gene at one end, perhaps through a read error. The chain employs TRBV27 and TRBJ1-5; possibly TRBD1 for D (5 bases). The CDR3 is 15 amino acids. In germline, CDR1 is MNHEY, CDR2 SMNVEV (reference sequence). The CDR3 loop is CASSLGQGSSQPQHF. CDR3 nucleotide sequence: TGTGCCAGCAGTTTGGGGCAGGGTAGCAGTCAGCCCCAGCATTTT.

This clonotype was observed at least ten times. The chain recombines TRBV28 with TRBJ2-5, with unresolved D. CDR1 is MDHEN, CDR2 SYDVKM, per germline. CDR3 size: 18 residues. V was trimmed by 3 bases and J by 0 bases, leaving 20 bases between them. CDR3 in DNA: TGTGCCAGCAGTTTCTTCCTTCCTTTCGACATAAACCAAGAGACCCAGTACTTC. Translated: CASSFFLPFDINQETQYF.

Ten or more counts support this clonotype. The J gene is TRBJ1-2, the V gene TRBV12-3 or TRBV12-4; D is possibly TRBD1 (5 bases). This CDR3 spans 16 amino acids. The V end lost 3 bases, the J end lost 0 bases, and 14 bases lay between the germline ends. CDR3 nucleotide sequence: TGTGCCAGCAGTTTCCAGATGGGGGAGCCTAACTATGGCTACACCTTC. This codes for CASSFQMGEPNYGYTF.

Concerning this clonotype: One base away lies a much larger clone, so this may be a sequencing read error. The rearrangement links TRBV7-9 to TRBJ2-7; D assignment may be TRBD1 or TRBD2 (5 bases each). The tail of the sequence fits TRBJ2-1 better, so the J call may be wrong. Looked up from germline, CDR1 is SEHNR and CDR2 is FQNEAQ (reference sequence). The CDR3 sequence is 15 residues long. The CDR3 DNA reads TGTGCCAGCAGCTTACGGGGCGGCGATCCCTACGAGCAGTTCTTC. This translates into CASSLRGGDPYEQFF.

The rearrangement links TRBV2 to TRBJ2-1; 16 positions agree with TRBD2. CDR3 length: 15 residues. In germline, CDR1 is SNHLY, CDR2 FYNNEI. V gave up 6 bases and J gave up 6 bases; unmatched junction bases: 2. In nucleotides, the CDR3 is TGTGCCAGCAGGGGGACTAGCGGGAGGGTCAATGAGCAGTTCTTC. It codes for CASRGTSGRVNEQFF. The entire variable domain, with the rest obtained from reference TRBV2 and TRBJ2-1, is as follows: EPEVTQTPSHQVTQMGQEVILRCVPISNHLYFYWYRQILGQKVEFLVSFYNNEISEKSEIFDDQFSVERPDGSNFTLKIRSTKLEDSAMYFCASRGTSGRVNEQFFGPGTRLTVL.